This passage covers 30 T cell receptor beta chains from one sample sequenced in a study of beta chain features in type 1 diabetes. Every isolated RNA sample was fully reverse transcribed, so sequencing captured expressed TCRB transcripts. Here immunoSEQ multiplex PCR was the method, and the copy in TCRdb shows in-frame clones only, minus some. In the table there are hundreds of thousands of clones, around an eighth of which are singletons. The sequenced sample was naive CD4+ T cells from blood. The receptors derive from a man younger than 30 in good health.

CDR3 DNA: TGTGCCAGCAGCTTGGACAGGATGAACACTGAAGCTTTCTTT. Amino acid sequence: CASSLDRMNTEAFF. This chain links TRBV5-6 with TRBJ1-1; possible D gene TRBD1, 5 bases. The V gene lost 0 bases and the J gene lost 0 bases, with 6 bases spanning the gap. CDR3 length equals 14 residues. Germline CDR1 and CDR2: SGHDT and YYEEEE.

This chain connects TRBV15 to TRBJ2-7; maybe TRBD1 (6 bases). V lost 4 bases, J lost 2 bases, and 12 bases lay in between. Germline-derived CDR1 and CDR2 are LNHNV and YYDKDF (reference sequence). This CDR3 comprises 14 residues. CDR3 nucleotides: TGTGCCACCAGCATTCCAGGGACAACCTACGAGCAGTACTTC. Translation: CATSIPGTTYEQYF. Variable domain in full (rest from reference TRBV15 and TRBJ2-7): DAMVIQNPRYQVTQFGKPVTLSCSQTLNHNVMYWYQQKSSQAPKLLFHYYDKDFNNEADTPDNFQSRRPNTSFCFLDIRSPGLGDTAMYLCATSIPGTTYEQYFGPGTRLTVT.

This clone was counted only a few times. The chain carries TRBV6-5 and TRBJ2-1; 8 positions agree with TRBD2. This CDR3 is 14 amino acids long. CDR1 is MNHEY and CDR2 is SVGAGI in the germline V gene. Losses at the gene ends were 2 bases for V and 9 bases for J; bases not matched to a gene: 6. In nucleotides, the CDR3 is TGTGCCAGCAGTTACCGGACTAGCCGGGGTGAGCAGTTCTTC. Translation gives CASSYRTSRGEQFF.

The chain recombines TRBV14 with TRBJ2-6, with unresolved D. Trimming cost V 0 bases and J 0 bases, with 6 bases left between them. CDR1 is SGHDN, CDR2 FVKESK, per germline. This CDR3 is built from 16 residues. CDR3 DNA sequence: TGTGCCAGCAGCCAAGATTACAGCTCTGGGGCCAACGTCCTGACTTTC. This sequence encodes CASSQDYSSGANVLTF.

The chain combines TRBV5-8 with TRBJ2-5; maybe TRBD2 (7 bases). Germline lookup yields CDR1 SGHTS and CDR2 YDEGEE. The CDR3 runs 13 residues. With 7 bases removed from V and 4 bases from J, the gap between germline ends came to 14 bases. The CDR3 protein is CASLKRGGETQYF. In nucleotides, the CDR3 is TGTGCCAGCCTTAAGAGGGGGGGAGAGACCCAGTACTTC.

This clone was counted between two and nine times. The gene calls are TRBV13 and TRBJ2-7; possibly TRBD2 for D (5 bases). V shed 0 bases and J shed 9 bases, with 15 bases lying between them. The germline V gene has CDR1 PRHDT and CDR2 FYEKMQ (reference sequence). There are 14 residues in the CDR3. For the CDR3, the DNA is TGTGCCAGCAGCTTAGGGGACGCTAGCTTGGGGCAGTACTTC. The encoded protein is CASSLGDASLGQYF.

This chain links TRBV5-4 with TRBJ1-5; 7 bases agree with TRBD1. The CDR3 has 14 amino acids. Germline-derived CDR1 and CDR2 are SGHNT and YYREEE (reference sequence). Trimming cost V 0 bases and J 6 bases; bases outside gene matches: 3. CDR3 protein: CASSLDRGSQPQHF. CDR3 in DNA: TGTGCCAGCAGCTTGGACAGGGGAAGTCAGCCCCAGCATTTT.

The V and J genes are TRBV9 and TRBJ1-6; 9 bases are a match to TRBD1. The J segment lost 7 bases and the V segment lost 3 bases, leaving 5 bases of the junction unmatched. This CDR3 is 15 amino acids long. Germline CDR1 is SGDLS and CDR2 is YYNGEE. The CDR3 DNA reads TGTGCCAGCAGCGCCTCCGGGACAGGGAATTCACCCCTCCACTTT. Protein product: CASSASGTGNSPLHF. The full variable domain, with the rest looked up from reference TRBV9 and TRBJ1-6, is DSGVTQTPKHLITATGQRVTLRCSPRSGDLSVYWYQQSLDQGLQFLIQYYNGEERAKGNILERFSAQQFPDLHSELNLSSLELGDSALYFCASSASGTGNSPLHFGNGTRLTVT.

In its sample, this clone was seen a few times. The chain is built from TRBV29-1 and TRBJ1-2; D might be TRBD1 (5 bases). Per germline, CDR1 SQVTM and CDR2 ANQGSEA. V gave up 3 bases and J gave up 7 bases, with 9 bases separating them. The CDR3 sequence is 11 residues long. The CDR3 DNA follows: TGCAGCGTTGAGGTCAGGGCTGGCTACACCTTC. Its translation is CSVEVRAGYTF.

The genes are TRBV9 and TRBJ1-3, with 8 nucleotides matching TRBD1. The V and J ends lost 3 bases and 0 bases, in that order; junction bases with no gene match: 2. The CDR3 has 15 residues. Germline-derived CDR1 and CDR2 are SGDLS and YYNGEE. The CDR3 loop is CASSGQGSSGNTIYF. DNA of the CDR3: TGTGCCAGCAGCGGACAGGGGTCCTCTGGAAACACCATATATTTT. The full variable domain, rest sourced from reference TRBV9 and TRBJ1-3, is DSGVTQTPKHLITATGQRVTLRCSPRSGDLSVYWYQQSLDQGLQFLIQYYNGEERAKGNILERFSAQQFPDLHSELNLSSLELGDSALYFCASSGQGSSGNTIYFGEGSWLTVV.

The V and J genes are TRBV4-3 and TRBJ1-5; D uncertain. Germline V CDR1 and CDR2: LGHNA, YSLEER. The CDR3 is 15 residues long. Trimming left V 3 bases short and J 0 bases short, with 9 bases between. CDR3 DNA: TGCGCCAGCAGCCAGGAGGTATATAGCAATCAGCCCCAGCATTTT. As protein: CASSQEVYSNQPQHF.

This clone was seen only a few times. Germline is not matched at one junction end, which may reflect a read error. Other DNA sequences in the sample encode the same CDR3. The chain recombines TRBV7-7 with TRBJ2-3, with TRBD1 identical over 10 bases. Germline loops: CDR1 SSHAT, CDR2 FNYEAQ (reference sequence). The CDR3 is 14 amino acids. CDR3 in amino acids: CASSLDRGTDTQYF. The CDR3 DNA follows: TGTGCTAGCAGTCTGGACAGGGGGACAGATACGCAGTATTTT.

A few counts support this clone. DNA of the CDR3: TGTGCCAGCAGCTGGGAACAGGGTAAAGGCTACACCTTC. Protein product: CASSWEQGKGYTF. The chain couples TRBV5-4 to TRBJ1-2; D perhaps matches TRBD1 (6 bases). The V gene lost 3 bases and the J gene lost 8 bases, with 14 bases spanning the gap. Germline V gene sequence: CDR1 SGHNT, CDR2 YYREEE (reference sequence). CDR3 length equals 13 residues.

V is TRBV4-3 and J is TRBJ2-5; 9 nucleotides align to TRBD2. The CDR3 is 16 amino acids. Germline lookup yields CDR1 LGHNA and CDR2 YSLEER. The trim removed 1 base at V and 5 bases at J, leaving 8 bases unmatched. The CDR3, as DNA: TGCGCCAGCAGCCAAGGGGCAGCGGGGGGAGGGGAGACCCAGTACTTC. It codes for CASSQGAAGGGETQYF.

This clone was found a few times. CDR3 bases: TGTGCCAGCTCACCACCGGGACTAGCGGGGGGCACAGATACGCAGTATTTT. Translated, it gives CASSPPGLAGGTDTQYF. This chain uses TRBV18 with TRBJ2-3, with TRBD2 identical over 14 bases. CDR1 is KGHSH and CDR2 is LQKENI in the germline V gene. The CDR3 totals 17 residues. J gave up 1 base and V 0 bases, and 0 bases lay outside the gene matches.

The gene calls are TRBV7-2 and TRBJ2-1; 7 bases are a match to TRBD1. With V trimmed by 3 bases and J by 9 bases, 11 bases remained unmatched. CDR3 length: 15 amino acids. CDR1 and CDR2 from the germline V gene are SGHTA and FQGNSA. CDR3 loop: CASSLNWDRLSEQFF. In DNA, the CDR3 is TGTGCCAGCAGCTTGAACTGGGACAGACTCAGTGAGCAGTTCTTC.

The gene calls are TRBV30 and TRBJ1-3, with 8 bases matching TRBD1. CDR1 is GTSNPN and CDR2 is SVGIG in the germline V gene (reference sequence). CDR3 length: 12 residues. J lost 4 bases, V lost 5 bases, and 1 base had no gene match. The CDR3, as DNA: TGTGCCTGGGGACAGGGAGGAAACACCATATATTTT. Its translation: CAWGQGGNTIYF.

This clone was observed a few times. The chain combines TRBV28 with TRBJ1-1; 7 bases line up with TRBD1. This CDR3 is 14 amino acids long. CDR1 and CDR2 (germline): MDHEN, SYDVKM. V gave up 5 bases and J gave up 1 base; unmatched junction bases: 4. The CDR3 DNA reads TGTGCCAGCAGTGTGAGACAGGGGAACACTGAAGCTTTCTTT. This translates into CASSVRQGNTEAFF.

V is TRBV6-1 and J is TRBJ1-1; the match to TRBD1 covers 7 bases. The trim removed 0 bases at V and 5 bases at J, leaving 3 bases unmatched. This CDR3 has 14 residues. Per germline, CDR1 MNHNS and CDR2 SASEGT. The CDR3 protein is CASSEADRETEAFF. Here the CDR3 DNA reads TGTGCCAGCAGTGAAGCCGACAGGGAGACTGAAGCTTTCTTT.

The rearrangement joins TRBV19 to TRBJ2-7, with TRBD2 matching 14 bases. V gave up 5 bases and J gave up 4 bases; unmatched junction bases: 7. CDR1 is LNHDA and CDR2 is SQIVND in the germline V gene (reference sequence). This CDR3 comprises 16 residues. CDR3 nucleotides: TGTGCCAGTAGTGGGGGACTAGCGGGAGTAGGATACGAGCAGTACTTC. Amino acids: CASSGGLAGVGYEQYF. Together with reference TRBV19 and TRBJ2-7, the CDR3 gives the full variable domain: DGGITQSPKYLFRKEGQNVTLSCEQNLNHDAMYWYRQDPGQGLRLIYYSQIVNDFQKGDIAEGYSVSREKKESFPLTVTSAQKNPTAFYLCASSGGLAGVGYEQYFGPGTRLTVT.

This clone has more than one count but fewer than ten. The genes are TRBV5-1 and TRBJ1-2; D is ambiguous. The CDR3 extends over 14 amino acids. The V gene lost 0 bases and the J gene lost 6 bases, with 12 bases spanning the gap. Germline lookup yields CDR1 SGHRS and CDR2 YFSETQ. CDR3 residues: CASSLVRESHGYTF. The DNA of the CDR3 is TGCGCCAGCAGCTTGGTTAGAGAGTCCCATGGCTACACCTTC.

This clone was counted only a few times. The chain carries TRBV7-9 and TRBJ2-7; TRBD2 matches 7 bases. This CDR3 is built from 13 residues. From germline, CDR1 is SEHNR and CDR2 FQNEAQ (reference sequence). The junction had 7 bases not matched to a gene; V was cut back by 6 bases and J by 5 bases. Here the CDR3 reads CASRASGGDEQYF. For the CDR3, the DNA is TGTGCCAGCAGGGCTAGCGGCGGCGACGAGCAGTACTTC.

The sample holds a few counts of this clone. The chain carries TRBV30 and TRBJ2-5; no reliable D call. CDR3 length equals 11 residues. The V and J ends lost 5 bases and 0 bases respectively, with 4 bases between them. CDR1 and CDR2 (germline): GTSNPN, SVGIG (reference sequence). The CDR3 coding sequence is TGTGCCTGGGACTACCAAGAGACCCAGTACTTC. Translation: CAWDYQETQYF.

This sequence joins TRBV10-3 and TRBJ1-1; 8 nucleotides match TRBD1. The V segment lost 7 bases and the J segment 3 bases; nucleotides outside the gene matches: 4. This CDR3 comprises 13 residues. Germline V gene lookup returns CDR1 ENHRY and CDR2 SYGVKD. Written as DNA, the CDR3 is TGTGCCATCAAACTGGGACAGGACACTGAAGCTTTCTTT. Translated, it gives CAIKLGQDTEAFF.

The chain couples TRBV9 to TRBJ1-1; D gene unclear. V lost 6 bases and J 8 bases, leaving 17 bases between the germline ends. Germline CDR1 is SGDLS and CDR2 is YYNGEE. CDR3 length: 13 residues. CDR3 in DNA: TGTGCCAGCACCCCGACGATGCAGGTCGAAGCTTTCTTT. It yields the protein CASTPTMQVEAFF.

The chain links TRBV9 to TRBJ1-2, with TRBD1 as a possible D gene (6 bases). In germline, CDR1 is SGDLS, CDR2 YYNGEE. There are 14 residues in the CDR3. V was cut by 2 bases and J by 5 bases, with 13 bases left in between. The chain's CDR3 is CASSVIGGRYGYTF. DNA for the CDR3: TGTGCCAGCAGCGTTATAGGGGGTAGATATGGCTACACCTTC.

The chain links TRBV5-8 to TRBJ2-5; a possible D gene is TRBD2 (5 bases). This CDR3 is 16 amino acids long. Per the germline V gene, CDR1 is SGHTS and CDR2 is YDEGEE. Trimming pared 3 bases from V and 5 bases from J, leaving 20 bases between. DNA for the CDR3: TGTGCCAGCAGCTCCGGACGGACTCCCGACGGGGAGACCCAGTACTTC. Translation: CASSSGRTPDGETQYF. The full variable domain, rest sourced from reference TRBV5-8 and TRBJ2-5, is EAGVTQSPTHLIKTRGQQATLRCSPISGHTSVYWYQQALGLGLQFLLWYDEGEERNRGNFPPRFSGRQFPNYSSELNVNALELEDSALYLCASSSGRTPDGETQYFGPGTRLLVL.

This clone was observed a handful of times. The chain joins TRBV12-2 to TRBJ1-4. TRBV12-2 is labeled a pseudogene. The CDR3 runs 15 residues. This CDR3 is CASLTWRRLNEKLFF. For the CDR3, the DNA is TGTGCAAGTCTCACCTGGCGGCGCCTAAATGAAAAACTGTTTTTT.

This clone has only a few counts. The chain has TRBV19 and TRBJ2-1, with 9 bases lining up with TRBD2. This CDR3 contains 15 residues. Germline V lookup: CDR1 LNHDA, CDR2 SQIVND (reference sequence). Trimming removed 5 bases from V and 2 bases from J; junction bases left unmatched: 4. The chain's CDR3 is CASSASGVTYNEQFF. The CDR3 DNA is TGTGCCAGTAGTGCTAGCGGGGTGACCTACAATGAGCAGTTCTTC. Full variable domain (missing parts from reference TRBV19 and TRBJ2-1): DGGITQSPKYLFRKEGQNVTLSCEQNLNHDAMYWYRQDPGQGLRLIYYSQIVNDFQKGDIAEGYSVSREKKESFPLTVTSAQKNPTAFYLCASSASGVTYNEQFFGPGTRLTVL.

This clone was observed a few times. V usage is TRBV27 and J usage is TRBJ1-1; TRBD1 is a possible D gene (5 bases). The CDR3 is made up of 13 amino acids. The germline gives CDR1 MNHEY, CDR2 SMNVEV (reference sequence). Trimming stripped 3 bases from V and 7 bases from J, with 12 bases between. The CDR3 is CASSFVGRGEAFF. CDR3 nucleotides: TGTGCCAGCAGTTTCGTGGGGAGGGGTGAAGCTTTCTTT.